These T cell receptor beta chains were read from a single sample in a study of blood T cell repertoires in COVID-19. This table comes from immunoSEQ multiplex PCR, and its TCRdb copy is limited to in-frame clones, with some not included. The sample shows 60,000 to 70,000 clones, roughly 84% of them seen only once. Material: peripheral blood. These receptors came from a woman aged 55-70 years with acute or convalescent COVID-19. The CDR3 runs from the conserved cysteine through the conserved F or W. A D gene is named only where the DNA matches it firmly. Rows may omit the clone size; those that give it use once, few, many or a size class.

CDR3 DNA,CDR3 protein,clone size,V gene,D gene,J gene
TGTGCCACCAGCAGAGTTTTCAGTCCGAACACCGGGGAGCTGTTTTTT,CATSRVFSPNTGELFF,few,TRBV15,-,TRBJ2-2
TGCGCCAGCAGCCAATTACAGGAGATGAACACTGAAGCTTTCTTT,CASSQLQEMNTEAFF,-,TRBV4-1,-,TRBJ1-1
TGCGCCAGCAGCACCGGGACAAACTATGGCTACACCTTC,CASSTGTNYGYTF,-,TRBV4-1,-,TRBJ1-2
TGCAGCGTGACAGGGGGGACGGAAGGCACTGAAGCTTTCTTT,CSVTGGTEGTEAFF,-,TRBV29-1,TRBD1,TRBJ1-1
TGTGCCAGCAGCCGGGACGGGCAGGGGCAGCCCCAGCATTTT,CASSRDGQGQPQHF,-,TRBV7-2,-,TRBJ1-5
TGTGCCAGTAGTACCGGGACAGGGGCCTATGGCTACACCTTC,CASSTGTGAYGYTF,-,TRBV19,TRBD1,TRBJ1-2
TGCGCCAGCAGTGAGCCGGGACAGGGGGCTCAGCCCCAGCATTTT,CASSEPGQGAQPQHF,-,TRBV10-2,TRBD1,TRBJ1-5
TGTGCCAGCAGCTTAGAAGGCGGGATCACTGAAGCTTTCTTT,CASSLEGGITEAFF,few,TRBV7-9,-,TRBJ1-1
TGCGCCAGCAGGACTGGGGGGGGGTACGAGCAGTACTTC,CASRTGGGYEQYF,-,TRBV10-2,TRBD2,TRBJ2-7
TGTGCCAGCAGCGGAGGGTGGAACACTGAAGCTTTCTTT,CASSGGWNTEAFF,-,TRBV9,-,TRBJ1-1
TGTGCCAGCAGTGAATTCGTCCCGAACACTGAAGCTTTCTTT,CASSEFVPNTEAFF,-,TRBV6-1,-,TRBJ1-1
TGTGCCAGCAGCCCATGGGGGCAGAGGCGGGAGACCCAGTACTTC,CASSPWGQRRETQYF,-,TRBV7-9,-,TRBJ2-5
TGTGCCAGCAGCGTAGACGGGGTTAGCACAGATACGCAGTATTTT,CASSVDGVSTDTQYF,-,TRBV9,-,TRBJ2-3
TGTGCCAGCAGGGAGACAGGGTATGGCTACACCTTC,CASRETGYGYTF,few,TRBV5-6,TRBD1,TRBJ1-2
TGTGCCATCAGTGAGGGTCTGAGTGAAGCTTTCTTT,CAISEGLSEAFF,-,TRBV10-3,-,TRBJ1-1
TGTGCCAGCAGACGCCCCGACAGGGGTGCTGGAGGCTACACCTTC,CASRRPDRGAGGYTF,-,TRBV6-6,TRBD1,TRBJ1-2
TGTGCCAGCAGTTACTCAACAGGGGGCCAGGGCTATGGCTACACCTTC,CASSYSTGGQGYGYTF,-,TRBV6-5,TRBD1,TRBJ1-2
TGTGCCAGCACTAAAGGACAGGGTTATTCACCCCTCCACTTT,CASTKGQGYSPLHF,-,TRBV6-5,TRBD1,TRBJ1-6
TGTGCCACCAGCAGAGCTCTTCAGGGAGGTAATCAGCCCCAGCATTTT,CATSRALQGGNQPQHF,-,TRBV15,-,TRBJ1-5
TGTGCCAGTAGGAAATCCGGGACAGTCTACAATGAGCAGTTCTTC,CASRKSGTVYNEQFF,-,TRBV19,TRBD1,TRBJ2-1
TGTGCCAGCAGGCTAATGATTAGCGGCAATCAGCCCCAGCATTTT,CASRLMISGNQPQHF,-,TRBV2,-,TRBJ1-5
TGTGCCAGCAGCGCAGGACAGGGCAGCAATCAGCCCCAGCATTTT,CASSAGQGSNQPQHF,-,TRBV9,TRBD1,TRBJ1-5
TGTGCCAGCAGGATAAATACTGGTCAGCCCCAGCATTTT,CASRINTGQPQHF,-,TRBV5-5,-,TRBJ1-5
TGTGCCAGCAGCATAGCGCACAATGAGCAGTTCTTC,CASSIAHNEQFF,-,TRBV5-6,-,TRBJ2-1
TGTGCCAGTAGTTCATATCAACAGGGCCGCGAGCAGTACTTC,CASSSYQQGREQYF,-,TRBV19,-,TRBJ2-7
TGTGCCAGCAGCGACGGAACAGGGTCTGAAAAACTGTTTTTT,CASSDGTGSEKLFF,medium-sized,TRBV9,-,TRBJ1-4
TGCGCCAGCAGCACCAGGGACAGGGAAGGCGAGCAGTACTTC,CASSTRDREGEQYF,-,TRBV4-1,TRBD1,TRBJ2-7
TGTGCCACCAGCAGAGATTGGGACAGGTTAAATTCACCCCTCCACTTT,CATSRDWDRLNSPLHF,-,TRBV15,TRBD1,TRBJ1-6
TGTGCCAGCAGCCAAGTATCAACGGGGGGGCGCGCCGGGGAGCTGTTTTTT,CASSQVSTGGRAGELFF,-,TRBV3-1/TRBV3-2,TRBD2,TRBJ2-2
TGCAGTGCTAGAGGGCAGGAAAAACTGTTTTTT,CSARGQEKLFF,few,TRBV20-1,-,TRBJ1-4
TGTGCCAGCAGCTGGGACAGGGTTTACGAGCAGTACTTC,CASSWDRVYEQYF,-,TRBV14,TRBD1,TRBJ2-7
TGTGCCAGCAGCCCCAGACAATCAGGGGGCTACACCTTC,CASSPRQSGGYTF,-,TRBV3-1/TRBV3-2,-,TRBJ1-2
TGTGCCAGCAGTCAAGGGGCTAGCGGGGGGGACAAACAGACCCAGTACTTC,CASSQGASGGDKQTQYF,-,TRBV4-2,TRBD2,TRBJ2-5
TGCGCCAGCAGCTTTAGCGGGGGCACAGATACGCAGTATTTT,CASSFSGGTDTQYF,-,TRBV5-1,TRBD2,TRBJ2-3
TGTGCCAGCAGCTCGGGACTAGCGGGGGGTGAGCAGTTCTTC,CASSSGLAGGEQFF,-,TRBV7-3,TRBD2,TRBJ2-1
TGTGCCAGCAGCGGACAGGAGTCTAGCAACTACAATGAGCAGTTCTTC,CASSGQESSNYNEQFF,-,TRBV7-9,TRBD1,TRBJ2-1
TGCGCCAGCAGTCTTGACAGTCGTAATGAAAAACTGTTTTTT,CASSLDSRNEKLFF,once,TRBV5-1,-,TRBJ1-4
TGTGCCAGCAGCTTAGTGGACAGGGGTCTTTCCTACAATGAGCAGTTCTTC,CASSLVDRGLSYNEQFF,-,TRBV11-2,TRBD1,TRBJ2-1
TGTGCCAGCAGTCCACCCAGCGGGGACGCTAAAAACATTCAGTACTTC,CASSPPSGDAKNIQYF,-,TRBV6-6,TRBD2,TRBJ2-4
TGTGCCAGCAGTGGACAGGGAAAAGAGACCCAGTACTTC,CASSGQGKETQYF,-,TRBV7-2,TRBD1,TRBJ2-5
TGTGCCAGCAGCCTGCGAGGGGAAGCTTTCTTT,CASSLRGEAFF,-,TRBV3-1/TRBV3-2,-,TRBJ1-1
TGTGCCAGCAGTTTACTTCGGCAGGGTGGCTACACCTTC,CASSLLRQGGYTF,-,TRBV12-3/TRBV12-4,-,TRBJ1-2
TGTGCCAGCAGTTTCTTGTTGCAGACTTTCTTT,CASSFLLQTFF,medium-sized,TRBV12-3/TRBV12-4,-,TRBJ1-1
TGCAGCGTTGTAGAGGGAGGTCGAACTGAAGCTTTCTTT,CSVVEGGRTEAFF,once,TRBV29-1,-,TRBJ1-1
TGTGCCAGCAGCCCCGGACAGTATAGCAATCAGCCCCAGCATTTT,CASSPGQYSNQPQHF,-,TRBV6-6,-,TRBJ1-5
TGCGCCAGCAGTGGGGGGGGTGCAACACCCCTCCACTTT,CASSGGGATPLHF,once,TRBV10-1,-,TRBJ1-6
TGTGCCATCAGTTCTGGGACAGGGGGAGACACCGGGGAGCTGTTTTTT,CAISSGTGGDTGELFF,-,TRBV10-3,TRBD1,TRBJ2-2
TGTGCCAGCAGTTTATTGGGAGGGACTAGCGGGGGAGACGAGCAGTTCTTC,CASSLLGGTSGGDEQFF,-,TRBV27,TRBD2,TRBJ2-1
TGTGCCAGTAGTTTCGGACTAGCGGGGGGGCCAGGGACCGGGGAGCTGTTTTTT,CASSFGLAGGPGTGELFF,-,TRBV19,TRBD2,TRBJ2-2
TGTGCCAGCAGTTTATCGCAGGATACTGAAGCTTTCTTT,CASSLSQDTEAFF,-,TRBV27,-,TRBJ1-1
TGCGCCAGCAGCTTGAGCAGGACAAGGAGCGACACCATATATTTT,CASSLSRTRSDTIYF,once,TRBV5-1,-,TRBJ1-3